Below, 20 T cell receptor beta chains from the same sample are listed, as sequenced in a study of early T cells in non-severe SARS-CoV-2 infection. TCRdb used MiXCR to reprocess the 5' RACE reads, holding one entry per CDR3 protein. The table shows about 100,000 distinct CDR3 sequences, with around an eighth occurring only once. Sequenced input: whole blood. All receptors derive from an adult who was a healthcare worker with PCR-confirmed SARS-CoV-2 infection or an uninfected control (not recorded which).

This clonotype has ten or more counts. J is TRBJ2-7 and V is TRBV28; D is ambiguous. The CDR3 runs to 12 residues. Trimming removed 2 bases at V and 6 bases at J, with 8 bases between. CDR1 and CDR2 (germline): MDHEN, SYDVKM. The CDR3 coding sequence is TGTGCCAGCAGTTTAAGGGCAGCCGAGCAGTACTTC. It specifies CASSLRAAEQYF.

V usage is TRBV18 and J usage is TRBJ2-7; D perhaps matches TRBD2 (5 bases). The CDR3 is made up of 14 amino acids. CDR1 KGHSH and CDR2 LQKENI come from the germline V gene. The V end was cut by 6 bases, the J end by 3 bases, with 15 bases between. CDR3 DNA sequence: TGTGCCAGCTCTATTGGGCGGGCTGGCTACGAGCAGTACTTC. Translation: CASSIGRAGYEQYF.

The sample holds a few counts of this clonotype. The chain uses TRBV11-2 and TRBJ1-1; D uncertain. With 3 bases removed from V and 0 bases from J, the gap between germline ends came to 11 bases. CDR1 and CDR2 from the germline V gene are SGHAT and FQNNGV. CDR3 length equals 15 residues. The chain's CDR3 is CASSFPWTVNTEAFF. In DNA, the CDR3 is TGTGCCAGCAGCTTTCCCTGGACGGTGAACACTGAAGCTTTCTTT.

The V gene is TRBV12-3 or TRBV12-4, the J gene TRBJ2-7; the D is unclear. V was shortened by 3 bases and J by 11 bases, with 11 bases between the two germline ends. This CDR3 is 11 amino acids long. The CDR3 sequence is CASSFLGLEYF. The CDR3 DNA is TGTGCCAGCAGTTTTCTAGGCCTTGAGTACTTC.

This chain uses TRBV6-5 with TRBJ2-2, with TRBD2 matching over 12 bases. The V segment lost 5 bases and the J segment 4 bases; nucleotides outside the gene matches: 11. This CDR3 is 18 amino acids long. CDR1 is MNHEY and CDR2 is SVGAGI in the germline V gene. CDR3 sequence (DNA): TGTGCCAGCAGTCAAACTAGCGGGAGGAATCAAGGCACCGGGGAGCTGTTTTTT. This translates into CASSQTSGRNQGTGELFF.

This clonotype was counted a few times. The chain employs TRBV7-3 and TRBJ2-3; no reliable D call. V was clipped by 0 bases and J by 6 bases, with 10 bases between them. CDR1 and CDR2 from the germline V gene are SGHTA and FQGTGA. This CDR3 is 14 amino acids long. CDR3 in DNA: TGTGCCAGCAGCTTAACCCCTAGGGCGGATACGCAGTATTTT. It encodes CASSLTPRADTQYF.

This clonotype occurred many times. This chain uses TRBV20-1 with TRBJ1-5; no definite D call. This CDR3 region has 13 residues. The ends were cut back, 4 bases at V and 0 bases at J, with 7 bases in the middle. In germline, CDR1 is DFQATT, CDR2 SNEGSKA (reference sequence). The CDR3 coding sequence is TGCAGTGCTACGCCCGATAGCAATCAGCCCCAGCATTTT. Protein product: CSATPDSNQPQHF.

This clonotype was found many times. The chain links TRBV20-1 to TRBJ1-3, with D uncertain. The CDR3 runs to 15 residues. CDR1 and CDR2 (germline): DFQATT, SNEGSKA (reference sequence). V was cut by 0 bases and J by 2 bases, with 11 bases left in between. CDR3 sequence: CSARDRRQAGNTIYF. In DNA, the CDR3 is TGCAGTGCTAGAGATAGGCGGCAGGCTGGAAACACCATATATTTT.

This clonotype was picked up many times. The chain couples TRBV29-1 to TRBJ1-1; D is possibly TRBD1 (5 bases). Trimming took 1 base from V and 4 from J, leaving 10 bases between them. The CDR3 spans 13 residues. CDR1 and CDR2 from the germline V gene are SQVTM and ANQGSEA. The CDR3 sequence is CSVEARGGTEAFF. CDR3 sequence (DNA): TGCAGCGTTGAAGCAAGGGGTGGCACTGAAGCTTTCTTT.

This clonotype has only a few counts. V is TRBV9 and J is TRBJ2-7; TRBD1 matches at 10 bases. This CDR3 is 15 amino acids long. V shed 2 bases and J 2 bases; nucleotides not matched to a gene: 4. Germline V CDR1 and CDR2: SGDLS, YYNGEE. In nucleotides, the CDR3 is TGTGCCAGCAGCGTGAGTGGGACAGGGGCCTACGAGCAGTACTTC. This sequence encodes CASSVSGTGAYEQYF.

This clonotype was observed a few times. This rearrangement joins TRBV5-1 to TRBJ2-1; D is possibly TRBD2 (6 bases). The germline CDR1 and CDR2 sequences are SGHRS and YFSETQ. V dropped 4 bases and J dropped 3 bases, with 14 bases sitting between them. The CDR3 covers 15 residues. The CDR3 bases are TGCGCCAGCAGCCCGCGGGATATCTTCTACAATGAGCAGTTCTTC. As protein: CASSPRDIFYNEQFF.

V usage is TRBV6-5 and J usage is TRBJ1-2; D gene ambiguous. Germline values: CDR1 MNHEY, CDR2 SVGAGI. The germline V and J ends were trimmed by 0 bases and 8 bases, with 10 bases remaining between them. This CDR3 has 13 residues. CDR3 protein: CASSYSEIGGYTF. The CDR3 nucleotides read TGTGCCAGCAGTTACTCAGAGATAGGGGGCTACACCTTC.

This clonotype has just a few counts. The V call is TRBV7-8, the J call TRBJ1-6; D is uncertain. V lost 5 bases and J 10 bases, leaving 12 bases between the germline ends. CDR1 is SGHVS, CDR2 FQNEAQ, per germline. This CDR3 is built from 13 residues. The CDR3: CASSLLITSPLHF. CDR3 coding DNA: TGTGCCAGCAGCCTACTGATTACCTCACCCCTCCACTTT.

This clonotype was seen ten or more times. This chain uses TRBV18 with TRBJ2-3, with 7 bases lining up with TRBD1. J was trimmed by 1 base and V by 6 bases; bases with no gene match: 7. The CDR3 runs to 15 residues. Looked up from germline, CDR1 is KGHSH and CDR2 is LQKENI. CDR3 in amino acids: CASSRGQVGTDTQYF. Here the CDR3 DNA reads TGTGCCAGCTCTCGTGGACAGGTGGGCACAGATACGCAGTATTTT. Looking up the rest from reference TRBV18 and TRBJ2-3 gives the full variable domain: NAGVMQNPRHLVRRRGQEARLRCSPMKGHSHVYWYRQLPEEGLKFMVYLQKENIIDESGMPKERFSAEFPKEGPSILRIQQVVRGDSAAYFCASSRGQVGTDTQYFGPGTRLTVL.

The chain links TRBV7-9 to TRBJ1-2; TRBD1 might be the D (5 bases). Per germline, CDR1 SEHNR and CDR2 FQNEAQ (reference sequence). The CDR3 loop spans 14 amino acids. Trimming left V 0 bases short and J 3 bases short, with 8 bases between. CDR3 loop: CASSLALTDYGYTF. The CDR3, as DNA: TGTGCCAGCAGCTTAGCCCTGACAGACTATGGCTACACCTTC.

At least ten counts were recorded for this clonotype. The chain links TRBV5-4 to TRBJ2-4; D is undetermined. The germline gives CDR1 SGHNT, CDR2 YYREEE (reference sequence). There are 15 residues in the CDR3. V lost 2 bases to trimming and J lost 1 base, with 10 bases between them. CDR3 coding DNA: TGTGCCAGCAGCTTAACTGATGAGGCCAAAAACATTCAGTACTTC. It is translated as CASSLTDEAKNIQYF.

The V call is TRBV11-3, the J call TRBJ2-6; a weak D match, TRBD1 (5 bases). Germline V gene lookup returns CDR1 SGHNT and CDR2 YENEEA. The CDR3 is 19 amino acids. V was pared by 1 base and J by 0 bases, with 16 bases between. The CDR3 DNA sequence: TGTGCCAGCAGCTTAGGACCAGGGAAGGACCCCTCTGGGGCCAACGTCCTGACTTTC. This gives the protein CASSLGPGKDPSGANVLTF. Drawing the rest from reference TRBV11-3 and TRBJ2-6, the complete variable domain is EAGVVQSPRYKIIEKKQPVAFWCNPISGHNTLYWYLQNLGQGPELLIRYENEEAVDDSQLPKDRFSAERLKGVDSTLKIQPAELGDSAVYLCASSLGPGKDPSGANVLTFGAGSRLTVL.

This clonotype has only a few counts. The chain uses TRBV30 and TRBJ1-4; 7 nucleotides match TRBD1. Germline-derived CDR1 and CDR2 are GTSNPN and SVGIG (reference sequence). The CDR3 is 17 residues long. Trimming removed 1 base from V and 0 bases from J; junction bases left unmatched: 8. The CDR3 coding sequence is TGTGCCTGGAGTGCTAGCCGCGGGACAGCAACTAATGAAAAACTGTTTTTT. Translation: CAWSASRGTATNEKLFF.

The rearrangement joins TRBV27 to TRBJ2-6, with 7 positions matching TRBD1. Germline V gene sequence: CDR1 MNHEY, CDR2 SMNVEV (reference sequence). CDR3 length: 15 amino acids. Trimming cost V 4 bases and J 4 bases; bases outside gene matches: 4. In nucleotides, the CDR3 is TGTGCCAGCAGTTCCACAGGGGCCGGGGCCAACGTCCTGACTTTC. It translates to CASSSTGAGANVLTF.

This clonotype was found many times. V usage is TRBV28 and J usage is TRBJ1-5; D is possibly TRBD1 (5 bases). This CDR3 is 11 amino acids long. V gave up 5 bases and J gave up 9 bases, with 8 bases separating them. Germline CDR1 and CDR2: MDHEN and SYDVKM. CDR3 in DNA: TGTGCCAGCAGTCTCGGGGCGCCCCAGCATTTT. Translating gives CASSLGAPQHF.